The present T cell receptor (beta chain) was sequenced within a study of T cell responses to AZD1222 COVID-19 vaccine. Notes on the study in general: Most donors were white British and more were female, and clonal diversity was possibly underestimated. Spike-specific TCR breadth and depth grew following two AZD1222 doses. Only 5 to 7 AZD1222 recipients were seropositive at baseline. The span of vaccine-associated CD4 TCRs extended across spike, with dominance at 160-218 and 743-854.

The CDR3 is 15 amino acids. Germline V gene data show CDR1 as SNHLY and CDR2 as FYNNEI. The V end was cut by 5 bases, the J end by 4 bases, with 12 bases between. Of note for this clone: The antigen is not known.

The assay was immunoSEQ multiplex PCR, and TCRdb's table has in-frame clones only and misses some. This sample carries roughly 200,000 clones, about 92% of them seen once, and the ten largest clones take roughly 4%. The source was peripheral blood, collected 28 days after the second dose of the MenACWY control vaccine. The gene calls are TRBV2 and TRBJ2-6; tentatively, D is TRBD2 (6 bases). This sequence was found in an adult who received the MenACWY meningococcal vaccine as a control. CDR3 nucleotide sequence: TGTGCCAGCAGTTCGGGACTTCCCGGGGCCAACGTCCTGACTTTC. Amino acids: CASSSGLPGANVLTF.